The present entry profiles one T cell receptor (beta chain) with its context. As handled by the study authors: Nucleated cell number was recorded as an estimate derived from reference gene primer amplification. TCRdb keeps only in-frame clones here, not all; method: immunoSEQ multiplex PCR. Clonal size and the V and J genes are those of that table, whereas D and trimming came from the DNA. The table has about 110,000 clones, 65% to 80% seen once; the top ten hold 1.5% to 2%. This entry comes from a study of blood T cell repertoires in COVID-19. For the study at large: From the United States, Italy and Spain came samples of acute and convalescent COVID-19. Nucleic acid was either cDNA or gDNA, and it came from T cells, B-cell-depleted T cells, or PBMCs.

V trimming: 3 bases; J trimming: 7 bases; junction bases outside the gene matches: 15. This CDR3 is built from 17 residues. CDR1 and CDR2 (germline): SGDLS, YYNGEE. The clonotype was recovered from a woman in her thirties or forties with acute or convalescent COVID-19. This sequence joins TRBV9 and TRBJ2-3, with 9 bases aligning to TRBD1. What was sequenced was peripheral blood. CDR3 coding DNA: TGTGCCAGCAGCGCAGGTGAAACGGGGACAGGGCGAAATACGCAGTATTTT. Translation: CASSAGETGTGRNTQYF.